This T cell receptor (beta chain) derives from a study of T cell responses to AZD1222 COVID-19 vaccine. Assay used: immunoSEQ multiplex PCR; TCRdb lists only in-frame clones, some missing. This table holds 130,000 to 150,000 clones, around nine tenths found once. Germline loops: CDR1 SEHNR, CDR2 FQNEAQ (reference sequence). This CDR3 has 13 amino acids. The V gene lost 4 bases and the J gene lost 8 bases, with 11 bases spanning the gap. Whole-study results and caveats: The donor cohort was predominantly white British with a female majority, and clonal diversity may have been underestimated. Dominant at 160-218 and 743-854, vaccine-associated CD4 TCRs also spanned spike. Repertoires were obtained solely post-peak T cell response.

Note on this clone: Its specificity is not known.

The TCR sequence derives from an adult in good health. The rearrangement uses TRBV7-9 and TRBJ1-4; D not resolved. Material: peripheral blood, obtained on day 0 of MenACWY control vaccination. As DNA, the CDR3 is TGTGCCAGCAGCTCCCGACTCGGAGAAAAACTGTTTTTT. Its translation: CASSSRLGEKLFF.